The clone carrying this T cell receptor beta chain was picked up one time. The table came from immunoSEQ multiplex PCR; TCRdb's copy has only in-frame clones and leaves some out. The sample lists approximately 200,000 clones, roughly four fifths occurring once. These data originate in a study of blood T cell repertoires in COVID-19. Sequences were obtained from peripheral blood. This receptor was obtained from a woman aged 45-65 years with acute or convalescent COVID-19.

The CDR3 nucleotides are TGTGCCAGCAGCGTACGGGACTTTGCCCACTATGGCTACACCTTC. This codes for CASSVRDFAHYGYTF. The chain employs TRBV9 and TRBJ1-2; possible D gene TRBD1, 5 bases. Per germline, CDR1 SGDLS and CDR2 YYNGEE. V gave up 1 base and J gave up 3 bases, with 13 bases separating them. This CDR3 spans 15 amino acids.